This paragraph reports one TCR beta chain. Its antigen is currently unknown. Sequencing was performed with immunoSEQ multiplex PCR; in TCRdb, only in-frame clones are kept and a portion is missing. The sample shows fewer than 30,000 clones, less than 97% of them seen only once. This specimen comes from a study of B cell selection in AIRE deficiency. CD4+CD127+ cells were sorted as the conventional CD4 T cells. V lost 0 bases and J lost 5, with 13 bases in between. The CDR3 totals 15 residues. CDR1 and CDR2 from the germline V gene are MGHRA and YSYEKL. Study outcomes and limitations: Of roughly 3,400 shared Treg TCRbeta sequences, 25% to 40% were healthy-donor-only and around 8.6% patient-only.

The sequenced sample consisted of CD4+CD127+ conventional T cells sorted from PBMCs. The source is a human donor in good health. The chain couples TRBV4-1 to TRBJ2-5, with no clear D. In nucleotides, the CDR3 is TGCGCCAGCAGCCAAGAGAATGGCGAGTGGGAGACCCAGTACTTC. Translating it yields CASSQENGEWETQYF.